This T cell receptor beta chain was sequenced for a study of shared clonotypes between healthy human individuals. Study observations and caveats: The authors sampled blood alone, and tissue repertoires likely differ.

Data came from immunoSEQ multiplex PCR; TCRdb stores just in-frame clones and leaves some out. The data show around 690,000 clones, with 80% to 95% seen just once and 30% to 35% held by the top ten. The CDR3 runs to 15 residues. CDR1 SGHAT and CDR2 FQNNGV come from the germline V gene. Comment on this clone: The antigen is unknown.

The origin of this receptor is a man younger than 30 in good health. Some clones in this sample may be carry-over from other donors' samples. The rearrangement links TRBV11-2 to TRBJ2-5; tentatively, D is TRBD1 or TRBD2 (6 bases each). With the DNA end fitting TRBJ2-7 better, the J assignment may be wrong. Sequences were obtained from memory CD8+ T cells from PBMCs. Subset denoted: CD45RO+ cells pooled with CCR7-negative TemRA cells. The CDR3 DNA reads as TGTGCCAGCAGCCAGGGGACTCGTAGCTCCTACGAGCAGTACTTC. Translated, it gives CASSQGTRSSYEQYF.